This T cell receptor beta chain stems from a study of blood T cell repertoires in COVID-19. This clone has only a few counts. The germline V gene has CDR1 MDHEN and CDR2 SYDVKM. The CDR3 sequence is 13 residues long. J lost 6 bases, V lost 6 bases, and 7 bases had no gene match. Generated by immunoSEQ multiplex PCR, the TCRdb table keeps only in-frame clones and is missing some. This sample carries fewer than 75,000 clones, 90% to 95% of them seen once, and the ten largest clones take approximately 4.6%. This receptor was identified in a man aged 50 or older with active COVID-19. The sequencing input was peripheral blood. This chain links TRBV28 with TRBJ2-7, with 8 bases matching TRBD1. The CDR3 coding sequence is TGTGCCAGCAGCTCCGGACAGGGAAGCGAGCAGTACTTC. Translation gives CASSSGQGSEQYF.